Sequencing of this T cell receptor beta chain was carried out in a study of blood T cell repertoires in COVID-19. This clone appeared a few times. This CDR3 is built from 16 residues. Trimming removed 4 bases from V and 0 bases from J; junction bases left unmatched: 6. CDR1 and CDR2 (germline): SEHNR, FQNEAQ (reference sequence). Methods used by the authors: Counts of nucleated cells, estimated from reference gene primer amplification, were obtained. This table comes from immunoSEQ multiplex PCR, and its TCRdb copy is limited to in-frame clones, with some not included. That table supplies the V and J calls and clone size; D and trimming were determined from the DNA. The sample includes around 90,000 clones, about 81% of them seen just once.

Sequenced input: peripheral blood. The source of this sequence is a human donor in a cohort sampled during active COVID-19. The chain joins TRBV7-9 to TRBJ2-5, with TRBD1 identical over 9 bases. Here the CDR3 reads CASSSDRGSYQETQYF. The CDR3 DNA sequence: TGTGCCAGCAGCTCGGACAGGGGATCGTACCAAGAGACCCAGTACTTC.